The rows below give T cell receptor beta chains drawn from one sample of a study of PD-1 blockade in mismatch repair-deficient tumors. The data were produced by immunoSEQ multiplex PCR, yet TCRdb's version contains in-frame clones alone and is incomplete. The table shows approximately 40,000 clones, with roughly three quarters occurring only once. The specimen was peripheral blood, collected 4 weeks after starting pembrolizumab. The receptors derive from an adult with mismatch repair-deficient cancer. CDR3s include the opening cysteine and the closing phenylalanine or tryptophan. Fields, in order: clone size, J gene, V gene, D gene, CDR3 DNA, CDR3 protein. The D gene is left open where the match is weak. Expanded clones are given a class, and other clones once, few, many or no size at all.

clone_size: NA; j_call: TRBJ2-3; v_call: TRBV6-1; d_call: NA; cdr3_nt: TGTGCCAGCAGTGGGCTAAGGGGCGCCGATACGCAGTATTTT; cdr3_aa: CASSGLRGADTQYF
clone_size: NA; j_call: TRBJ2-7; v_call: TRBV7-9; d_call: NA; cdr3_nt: TGTGCCAGCAGCCCTCGAGGCAGGAACCCCTACGAGCAGTACTTC; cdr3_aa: CASSPRGRNPYEQYF
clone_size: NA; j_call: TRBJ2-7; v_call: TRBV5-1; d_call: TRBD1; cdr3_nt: TGCGCCAGCAGCTTGAAAACACCGGGACAGGGGAAATACGAGCAGTACTTC; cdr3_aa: CASSLKTPGQGKYEQYF
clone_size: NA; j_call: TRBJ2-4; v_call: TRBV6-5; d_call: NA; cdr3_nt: TGTGCCAGCAGTTACTCGGGTCTAGCCAAAAACATTCAGTACTTC; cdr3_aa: CASSYSGLAKNIQYF
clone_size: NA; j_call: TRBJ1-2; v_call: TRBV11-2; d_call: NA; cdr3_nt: TGTGCCAGCAGCGCCGGGACGGTTTATGGCTACACCTTC; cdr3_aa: CASSAGTVYGYTF
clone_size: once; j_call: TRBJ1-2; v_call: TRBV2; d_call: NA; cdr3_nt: TGTGCCAGCAGTGAGAGGGGGGATAACTATGGCTACACCTTC; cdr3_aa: CASSERGDNYGYTF
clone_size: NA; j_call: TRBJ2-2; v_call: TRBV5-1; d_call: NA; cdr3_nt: TGCGCCAGCAGCTTGGTCGGGAACACCGGGGAGCTGTTTTTT; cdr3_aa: CASSLVGNTGELFF
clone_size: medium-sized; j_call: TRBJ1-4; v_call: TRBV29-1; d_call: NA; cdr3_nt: TGCAGCGTTCGATGGGGGGGTCATAATGAAAAACTGTTTTTT; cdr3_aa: CSVRWGGHNEKLFF
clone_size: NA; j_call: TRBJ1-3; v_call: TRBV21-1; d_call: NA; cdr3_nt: TGTGCCAGCAGCAAGAGGTGGGGAAACACCATATATTTT; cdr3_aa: CASSKRWGNTIYF
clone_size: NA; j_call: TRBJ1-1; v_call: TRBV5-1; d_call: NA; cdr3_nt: TGCGCCAGCAGCTTCCGGGTGAACACTGAAGCTTTCTTT; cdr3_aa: CASSFRVNTEAFF
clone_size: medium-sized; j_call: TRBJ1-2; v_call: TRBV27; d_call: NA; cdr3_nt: TGTGCCAGCAGTTTAGAGGAGGTAATGTATGGCTACACCTTC; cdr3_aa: CASSLEEVMYGYTF
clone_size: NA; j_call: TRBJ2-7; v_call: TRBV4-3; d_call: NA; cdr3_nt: TGCGCCAGCAGCCAAGATTTAGGCGGATCCTACGAGCAGTACTTC; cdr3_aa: CASSQDLGGSYEQYF
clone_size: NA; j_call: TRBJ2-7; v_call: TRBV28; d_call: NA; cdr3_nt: TGTGCCAGCAGTTTATCGGGTCTCGCCCTTTTCGAGCAGTACTTC; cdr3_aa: CASSLSGLALFEQYF
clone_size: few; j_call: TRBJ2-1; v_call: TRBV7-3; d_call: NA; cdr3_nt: TGTGCCAGCAGCTTCAGTCGGGACCCCGACAATGAGCAGTTCTTC; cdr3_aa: CASSFSRDPDNEQFF
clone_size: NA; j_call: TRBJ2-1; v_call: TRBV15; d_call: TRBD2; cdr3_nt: TGTGCCACCAGCAGAGATCGGGCTAGCGGGGCCTACAATGAGCAGTTCTTC; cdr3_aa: CATSRDRASGAYNEQFF
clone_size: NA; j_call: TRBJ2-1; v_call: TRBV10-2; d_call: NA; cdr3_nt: TGCGCCAGCAGTCTCATTAGCGGTAAATCCTACAATGAGCAGTTCTTC; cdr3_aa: CASSLISGKSYNEQFF
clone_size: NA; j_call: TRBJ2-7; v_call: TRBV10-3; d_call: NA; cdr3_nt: TGTGCCATCAGGGGGGCCACCTACGAGCAGTACTTC; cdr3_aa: CAIRGATYEQYF
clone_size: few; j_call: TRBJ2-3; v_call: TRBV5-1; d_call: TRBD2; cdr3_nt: TGCGCCAGCAGCTTGGGAGAGCGGGAGCCAGATACGCAGTATTTT; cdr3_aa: CASSLGEREPDTQYF
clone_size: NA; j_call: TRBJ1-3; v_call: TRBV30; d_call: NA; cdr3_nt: TGTGCCTGGAGTCTCCAGGTTGGGAACACCATATATTTT; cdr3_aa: CAWSLQVGNTIYF
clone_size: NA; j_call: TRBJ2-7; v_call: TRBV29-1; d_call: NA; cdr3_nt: TGCAGCGTTGAAGATCCCCTGAAGCGAGACGAGCAGTACTTC; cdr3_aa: CSVEDPLKRDEQYF
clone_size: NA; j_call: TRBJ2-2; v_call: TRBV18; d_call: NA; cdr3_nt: TGTGCCAGCTCACCCTCGGAGGGGTACACCGGGGAGCTGTTTTTT; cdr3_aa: CASSPSEGYTGELFF
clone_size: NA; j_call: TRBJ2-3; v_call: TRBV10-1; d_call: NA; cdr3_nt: TGCGCCAGCAGTGAGGATTGGGGGACCACAGATACGCAGTATTTT; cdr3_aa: CASSEDWGTTDTQYF
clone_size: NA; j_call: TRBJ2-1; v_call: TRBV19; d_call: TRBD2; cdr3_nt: TGTGCCAGTAGTATAACGCCTGCATCGGGGAGGGCCAGTGAGCAGTTCTTC; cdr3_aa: CASSITPASGRASEQFF
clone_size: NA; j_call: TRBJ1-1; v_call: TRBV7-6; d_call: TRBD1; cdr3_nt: TGTGCCAGCAGCCCCGCAGGGGGCCCTATGAACACTGAAGCTTTCTTT; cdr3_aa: CASSPAGGPMNTEAFF
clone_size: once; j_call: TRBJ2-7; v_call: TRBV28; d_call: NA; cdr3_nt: TGTGCCAGCAGTTCGATGTGGATCTACGAGCAGTACTTC; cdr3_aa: CASSSMWIYEQYF
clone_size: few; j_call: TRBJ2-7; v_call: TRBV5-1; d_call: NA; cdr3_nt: TGCGCCAGCAGCTTAAGGGGCCACGAGCAGTACTTC; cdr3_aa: CASSLRGHEQYF
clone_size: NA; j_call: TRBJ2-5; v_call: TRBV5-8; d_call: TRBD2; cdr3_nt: TGTGCCAGCAGCTATGGTGGGACTAGCGGGAGTTGGGTCCAGGCGGAGACCCAGTACTTC; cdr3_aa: CASSYGGTSGSWVQAETQYF
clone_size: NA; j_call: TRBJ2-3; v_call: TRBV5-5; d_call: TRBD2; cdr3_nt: TGTGCCAGCAGCAGAACGGGACTAGCCACCACAGATACGCAGTATTTT; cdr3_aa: CASSRTGLATTDTQYF
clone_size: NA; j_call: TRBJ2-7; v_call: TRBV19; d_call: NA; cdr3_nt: TGTGCCAGTAGTCCGGACGGGCAGGGGGGTTCCTACGAGCAGTACTTC; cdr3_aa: CASSPDGQGGSYEQYF
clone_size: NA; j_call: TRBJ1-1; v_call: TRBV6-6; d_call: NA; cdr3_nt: TGTGCCAGCAGGAGGGGGTTGAACACTGAAGCTTTCTTT; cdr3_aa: CASRRGLNTEAFF
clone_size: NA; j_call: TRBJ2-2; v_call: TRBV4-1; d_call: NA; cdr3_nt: TGCGCCAGCAGCCCTCGGGGCTATGAGGTTGTGTCCGGGGAGCTGTTTTTT; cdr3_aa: CASSPRGYEVVSGELFF
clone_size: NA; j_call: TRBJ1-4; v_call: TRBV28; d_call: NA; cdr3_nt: TGTGCAAGCAGTTTATCCTCGGAGAAACTGTTTTTT; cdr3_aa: CASSLSSEKLFF
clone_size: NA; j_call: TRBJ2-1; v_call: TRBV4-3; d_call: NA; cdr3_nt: TGCGCCAGCAGCCTAACCTTCAACAATGAGCAGTTCTTC; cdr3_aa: CASSLTFNNEQFF
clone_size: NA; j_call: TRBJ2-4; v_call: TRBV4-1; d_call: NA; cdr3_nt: TGCGCCAGCAGCCAAGCCGGGACTTCCTCCAACATTCAGTACTTC; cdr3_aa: CASSQAGTSSNIQYF
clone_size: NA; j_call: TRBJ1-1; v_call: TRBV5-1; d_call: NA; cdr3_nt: TGCGCCAGCAGCCCCGCCAGAGTGCGAGGGGACACTGAAGCTTTCTTT; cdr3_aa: CASSPARVRGDTEAFF
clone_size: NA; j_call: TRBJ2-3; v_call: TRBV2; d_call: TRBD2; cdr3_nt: TGTGCCAGCAGTGGACTAGCGACAGATACGCAGTATTTT; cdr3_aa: CASSGLATDTQYF
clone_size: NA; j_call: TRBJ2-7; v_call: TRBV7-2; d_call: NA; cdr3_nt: TGTGCCAGCAGCTTAGGCGGCCTTGGATCCTACGAGCAGTACTTC; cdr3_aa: CASSLGGLGSYEQYF
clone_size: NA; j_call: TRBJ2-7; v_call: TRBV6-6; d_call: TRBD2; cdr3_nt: TGTGCCAGCAGGGGTAGCGGGAGGGCCTATTACGAGCAGTACTTC; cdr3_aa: CASRGSGRAYYEQYF
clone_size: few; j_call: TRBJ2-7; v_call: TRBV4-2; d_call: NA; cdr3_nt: TGTGCCAGCAGCCAAGATTATCCTAGTGCGTTTTACGAGCAGTACTTC; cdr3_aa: CASSQDYPSAFYEQYF
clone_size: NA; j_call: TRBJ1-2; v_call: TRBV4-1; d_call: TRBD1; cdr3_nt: TGCGCCAGCAGCCAAGTCAGGGGGGGGAACTATGGCTACACCTTC; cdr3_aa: CASSQVRGGNYGYTF
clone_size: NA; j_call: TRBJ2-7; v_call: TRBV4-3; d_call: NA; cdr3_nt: TGCGCCAGCAGCCAAGAGGTGGGGCTATACGAGCAGTACTTC; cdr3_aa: CASSQEVGLYEQYF
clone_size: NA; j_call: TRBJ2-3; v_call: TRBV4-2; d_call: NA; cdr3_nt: TGTGCCAGCAGCCAAGATTTGGGACAAAATACGCAGTATTTT; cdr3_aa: CASSQDLGQNTQYF
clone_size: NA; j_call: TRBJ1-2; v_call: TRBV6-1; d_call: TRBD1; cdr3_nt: TGTGCCAGCAGGACTCCGGACAGGCTTTACTATGGCTACACCTTC; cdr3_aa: CASRTPDRLYYGYTF
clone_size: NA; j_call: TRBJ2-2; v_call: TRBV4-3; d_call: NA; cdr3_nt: TGCGCCAGCAGCCAAGTGGGTCTACTCAACACCGGGGAGCTGTTTTTT; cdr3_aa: CASSQVGLLNTGELFF
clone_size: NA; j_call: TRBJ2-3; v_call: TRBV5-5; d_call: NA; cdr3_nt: TGTGCCAGCAGCTTGGGTGGGATAGGGGGTTGGACAGATACGCAGTATTTT; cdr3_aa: CASSLGGIGGWTDTQYF
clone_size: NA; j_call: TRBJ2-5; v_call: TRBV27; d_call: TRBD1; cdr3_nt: TGTGCCAGCAGCGATACCACCGGGACAGGGTACGAGACCCAGTACTTC; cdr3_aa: CASSDTTGTGYETQYF
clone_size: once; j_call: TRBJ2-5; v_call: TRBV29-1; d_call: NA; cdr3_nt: TGCAGCGCCGCGGAGGGGGCTGAAGAGACCCAGTACTTC; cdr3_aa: CSAAEGAEETQYF
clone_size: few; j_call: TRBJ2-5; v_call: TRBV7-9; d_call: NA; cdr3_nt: TGTGCCAGCAGCTTAGGTGGGGGCCAAGAGACCCAGTACTTC; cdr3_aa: CASSLGGGQETQYF
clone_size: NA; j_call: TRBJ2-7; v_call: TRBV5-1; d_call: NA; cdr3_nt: TGCGCCAGCAGCTGGAAGGGGGACGAGCAGTACTTC; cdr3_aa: CASSWKGDEQYF
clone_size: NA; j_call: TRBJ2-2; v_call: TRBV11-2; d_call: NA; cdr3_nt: TGTGCCAGCAGCTTGTCCGGGGAGCTGTTTTTT; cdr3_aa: CASSLSGELFF
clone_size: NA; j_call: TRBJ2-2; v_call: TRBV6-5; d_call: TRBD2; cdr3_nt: TGTGCCAGCAGTTACTCGACTAGCGGGAGCACCGGGGAGCTGTTTTTT; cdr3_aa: CASSYSTSGSTGELFF
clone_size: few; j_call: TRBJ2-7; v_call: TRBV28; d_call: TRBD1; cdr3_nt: TGTGCCAGCAGAACGGGGACAGGGATCTACGAGCAGTACTTC; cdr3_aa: CASRTGTGIYEQYF
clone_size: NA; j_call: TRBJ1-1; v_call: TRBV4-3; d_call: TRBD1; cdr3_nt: TGCGCCAGCAGCCAAGGGAGGACAGGTTGGACTGAAGCTTTCTTT; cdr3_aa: CASSQGRTGWTEAFF
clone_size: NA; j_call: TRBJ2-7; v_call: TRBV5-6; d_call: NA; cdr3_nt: TGTGCCAGCAGCTTAGGGTTAAGCTCCTACGAGCAGTACTTC; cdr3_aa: CASSLGLSSYEQYF
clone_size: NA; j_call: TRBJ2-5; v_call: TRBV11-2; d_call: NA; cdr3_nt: TGTGCCAGCAGCTTCGGAGCGGGTGCAGTAGAGACCCAGTACTTC; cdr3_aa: CASSFGAGAVETQYF
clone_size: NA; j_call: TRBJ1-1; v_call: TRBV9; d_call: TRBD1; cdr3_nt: TGTGCCAGCAGCACCCAGACAGGGCGGACTGAAGCTTTCTTT; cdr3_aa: CASSTQTGRTEAFF
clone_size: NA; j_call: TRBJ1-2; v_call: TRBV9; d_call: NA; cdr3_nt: TGTGCCAGCAGCGTAGACAGCCTCAGCTATGGCTACACCTTC; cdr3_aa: CASSVDSLSYGYTF
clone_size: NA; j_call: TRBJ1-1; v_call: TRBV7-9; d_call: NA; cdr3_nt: TGTGCCAGCAGCTTGGAGGGTTCGGGCGGAGCTTTCTTT; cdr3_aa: CASSLEGSGGAFF
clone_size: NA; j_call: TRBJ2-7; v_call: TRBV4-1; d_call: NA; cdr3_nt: TGCGCCAGCAGCCAAGGGGATAGCTCCTACGAGCAGTACTTC; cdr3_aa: CASSQGDSSYEQYF
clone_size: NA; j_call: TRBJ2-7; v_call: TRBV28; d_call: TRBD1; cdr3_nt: TGTGCCAGCAGTCCACAGACAGGGTTCTCCTACGAGCAGTACTTC; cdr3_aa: CASSPQTGFSYEQYF